Below, 24 T cell receptor beta chains from the same sample are listed, as sequenced in a study of identical twins. TCRdb itself ran the 5' RACE reads through MiXCR, one entry per CDR3 protein. There are approximately 500,000 distinct CDR3 sequences in the sample; over 12% occur only once, and less than 0.5% lies in the top ten. The data also belong to a second study, concerning yellow fever vaccine responses in identical twins.

Sequencing was done on a sample of CD4+ T cells sorted from blood. These receptors all stem from a woman between 18 and 29 years old in good health.

The CDR3 spells CASSLGPTRAYEQYV. CDR3 sequence (DNA): TGTGCCAGCAGCTTAGGCCCGACTAGGGCTTACGAGCAGTACGTC. The chain links TRBV7-7 to TRBJ2-7, with a possible D match to TRBD2 (6 bases). From germline, CDR1 is SSHAT and CDR2 FNYEAQ (reference sequence). Trimming left V 1 base short and J 4 bases short, with 14 bases between. This CDR3 spans 15 amino acids.

This chain uses TRBV20-1 with TRBJ2-3; TRBD2 matches at 12 bases. Losses at the gene ends were 7 bases for V and 3 bases for J; bases not matched to a gene: 5. The CDR3 runs to 14 residues. Per germline, CDR1 DFQATT and CDR2 SNEGSKA (reference sequence). The CDR3 region has the DNA TGCAGTGTCACTAGCGGGAGGATTACAGATACGCAGTATTTT. Amino acids: CSVTSGRITDTQYF.

In its sample, this clonotype was seen a few times. The genes are TRBV13 and TRBJ2-7, with 10 nucleotides matching TRBD2. This CDR3 is built from 20 residues. CDR1 and CDR2 from the germline V gene are PRHDT and FYEKMQ (reference sequence). Trimming removed 5 bases from V and 0 bases from J; junction bases left unmatched: 19. CDR3 protein: CASSPPPSGRACDCSYEQYF. DNA for the CDR3: TGTGCCAGCAGCCCCCCCCCAAGCGGGAGGGCCTGTGATTGCTCCTACGAGCAGTACTTC.

The chain combines TRBV19 with TRBJ2-1; D ambiguous. This CDR3 has 13 residues. With 3 bases removed from V and 9 bases from J, the gap between germline ends came to 12 bases. The V gene's germline CDR1 is LNHDA and CDR2 SQIVND (reference sequence). CDR3 loop: CASSILGTPEQFF. The CDR3 bases are TGTGCCAGTAGTATCTTAGGAACGCCTGAGCAGTTCTTC.

V gene TRBV3-1 combines with J gene TRBJ1-4; 8 bases align to TRBD1. CDR1 is LGHDT and CDR2 is YNNKEL in the germline V gene (reference sequence). The CDR3 extends over 16 amino acids. V shed 2 bases and J 5 bases; nucleotides not matched to a gene: 7. For the CDR3, the DNA is TGTGCCAGCAGCCAACCCGGGACAGGTTTGAATGAAAAACTGTTTTTT. It codes for CASSQPGTGLNEKLFF.

The chain recombines TRBV2 with TRBJ2-4; possible D gene TRBD2, 6 bases. The CDR3 has 15 residues. V shed 9 bases and J shed 3 bases, with 18 bases lying between them. CDR1 and CDR2 from the germline V gene are SNHLY and FYNNEI. The CDR3 sequence: CASSLRGFGKNIQYF. The CDR3 region has the DNA TGTGCCAGTTCACTTCGGGGGTTTGGCAAAAACATTCAGTACTTC.

The rearrangement links TRBV12-5 to TRBJ2-5; D is ambiguous. Germline loops: CDR1 LGHNT, CDR2 FRNRAP. V shed 5 bases and J shed 2 bases, with 9 bases lying between them. This CDR3 spans 13 amino acids. The CDR3: CASGPGKQETQYF. For the CDR3, the DNA is TGTGCTAGTGGTCCTGGTAAGCAAGAGACCCAGTACTTC.

The sample holds a few counts of this clonotype. The chain is built from TRBV12-3 or TRBV12-4 and TRBJ2-7; D is possibly TRBD2 (5 bases). V was cut by 6 bases and J by 6 bases, with 18 bases left in between. The CDR3 length is 14 residues. The CDR3 region has the DNA TGTGCCAGCAGCCGGGGTCCCGAGGATATCGAGCAGTACGTC. It specifies CASSRGPEDIEQYV.

This clonotype was seen a few times. This rearrangement joins TRBV11-1 to TRBJ1-1; possibly TRBD1 for D (6 bases). Per the germline V gene, CDR1 is SGHAT and CDR2 is FQDESV (reference sequence). CDR3 length: 18 amino acids. The V and J ends lost 4 bases and 3 bases respectively, with 24 bases between them. CDR3 in DNA: TGTGCCAGCAGCTCCGCCCGGGTCTACAGGGATAAGGACACTGAAGCTTTCTTT. Amino acids: CASSSARVYRDKDTEAFF.

The chain uses TRBV10-3 and TRBJ2-2; weak D call: TRBD1 (6 bases). The CDR3 loop spans 11 amino acids. V lost 10 bases and J 6 bases, leaving 9 bases between the germline ends. The V gene's germline CDR1 is ENHRY and CDR2 SYGVKD. CDR3 residues: CATQGSGELFF. CDR3 nucleotide sequence: TGTGCCACCCAGGGGTCCGGGGAGCTGTTTTTT.

A few counts support this clonotype. The chain couples TRBV12-3 or TRBV12-4 to TRBJ2-1, with D possibly TRBD2 on 5 matching bases. The ends were cut back, 6 bases at V and 12 bases at J, with 15 bases in the middle. CDR3 size: 12 residues. For the CDR3, the DNA is TGTGCCAGCAGCCAGGCGGGCCCTGCGCAGTTCTTC. This translates into CASSQAGPAQFF.

V gene TRBV28 combines with J gene TRBJ2-3; TRBD2 might be the D (5 bases). The V gene's germline CDR1 is MDHEN and CDR2 SYDVKM. This CDR3 has 12 residues. V gave up 4 bases and J gave up 7 bases, with 9 bases separating them. This chain's CDR3 is CASSSGKHTQYF. The CDR3 DNA is TGTGCCAGCAGTTCCGGGAAACATACGCAGTATTTT. The variable domain in full, with the rest retrieved from reference TRBV28 and TRBJ2-3, is DVKVTQSSRYLVKRTGEKVFLECVQDMDHENMFWYRQDPGLGLRLIYFSYDVKMKEKGDIPEGYSVSREKKERFSLILESASTNQTSMYLCASSSGKHTQYFGPGTRLTVL.

This clonotype was observed a handful of times. The chain uses TRBV6-1 and TRBJ2-6; 8 nucleotides align to TRBD1. The CDR3 length is 15 residues. After removal of 5 bases from V and 2 bases from J, the junction contained 2 bases not matched to a gene. CDR1 and CDR2 from the germline V gene are MNHNS and SASEGT. The CDR3: CASSLTGAGANVLTF. CDR3 nucleotides: TGTGCCAGCAGTCTGACAGGGGCTGGGGCCAACGTCCTGACTTTC.

The rearrangement links TRBV5-6 to TRBJ2-7; 8 bases are a match to TRBD2. The germline V gene encodes CDR1 SGHDT and CDR2 YYEEEE. This CDR3 is built from 14 residues. Germline trimming cut 2 bases from V and 3 bases from J; bases unmatched to any gene: 4. The chain's CDR3 is CASSFMGLDYEQYF. In DNA, the CDR3 is TGTGCCAGCAGCTTTATGGGACTAGACTACGAGCAGTACTTC.

This clonotype turned up a few times. The chain employs TRBV18 and TRBJ2-7; D gene ambiguous. V was shortened by 1 base and J by 5 bases, with 12 bases between the two germline ends. The germline CDR1 and CDR2 sequences are KGHSH and LQKENI. The CDR3 has 14 residues. CDR3 residues: CASSPRGQTNEQYF. Written as DNA, the CDR3 is TGTGCCAGCTCACCACGAGGTCAAACCAACGAGCAGTACTTC.

This clonotype showed up many times. The chain links TRBV7-7 to TRBJ2-1; TRBD2 agrees at 8 bases. Trimming took 5 bases from V and 0 from J; bases not matched to a gene: 6. CDR3 length: 16 residues. Germline values: CDR1 SSHAT, CDR2 FNYEAQ (reference sequence). The CDR3 nucleotides are TGTGCCAGCAGCCCACGACTAGCGAGCTCCTACAATGAGCAGTTCTTC. It codes for CASSPRLASSYNEQFF. The variable domain in full, with the rest retrieved from reference TRBV7-7 and TRBJ2-1, is GAGVSQSPRYKVTKRGQDVTLRCDPISSHATLYWYQQALGQGPEFLTYFNYEAQPDKSGLPSDRFSAERPEGSISTLTIQRTEQRDSAMYRCASSPRLASSYNEQFFGPGTRLTVL.

V is TRBV7-9 and J is TRBJ2-2; D may match TRBD1 or TRBD2 (6 bases each). In germline, CDR1 is SEHNR, CDR2 FQNEAQ (reference sequence). The CDR3 is 16 residues long. V was clipped by 4 bases and J by 3 bases, with 15 bases between them. For the CDR3, the DNA is TGTGCCAGCAGCTCCGGCAGGGGCGGGGACACCGGGGAGCTGTTTTTT. Protein sequence: CASSSGRGGDTGELFF.

This clonotype came up many times. The rearrangement uses TRBV27 and TRBJ1-6; D ambiguous. V was clipped by 3 bases and J by 3 bases, with 6 bases between them. This CDR3 is built from 14 residues. Germline CDR1 is MNHEY and CDR2 is SMNVEV (reference sequence). The CDR3 region has the DNA TGTGCCAGCAGTTTCCAGAGCTATAATTCACCCCTCCACTTT. Protein: CASSFQSYNSPLHF.

The chain employs TRBV5-1 and TRBJ2-5, with 7 positions matching TRBD2. With 0 bases clipped from V and 5 bases from J, the junction kept 10 bases outside the gene matches. CDR1 is SGHRS and CDR2 is YFSETQ in the germline V gene. This CDR3 comprises 16 residues. The CDR3, as DNA: TGCGCCAGCAGCTTGGGTACCTCGGCAGCGGGGGAGACCCAGTACTTC. Amino acids: CASSLGTSAAGETQYF.

V gene TRBV9 combines with J gene TRBJ2-6, with TRBD1 as a possible D gene (5 bases). The CDR3 runs 18 residues. V was shortened by 0 bases and J by 0 bases, with 13 bases between the two germline ends. Looked up from germline, CDR1 is SGDLS and CDR2 is YYNGEE. DNA of the CDR3: TGTGCCAGCAGCGTAGGCATAGGGGCAAACTCTGGGGCCAACGTCCTGACTTTC. This sequence encodes CASSVGIGANSGANVLTF.

This clonotype was detected a few times. The chain recombines TRBV4-1 with TRBJ2-2, with a possible D match to TRBD2 (5 bases). Germline lookup yields CDR1 MGHRA and CDR2 YSYEKL. V lost 2 bases and J 4 bases, leaving 11 bases between the germline ends. The CDR3 spans 15 residues. The CDR3 region is CASSQSVRGTGELFF. The CDR3 nucleotides read TGCGCCAGCAGCCAATCTGTACGGGGCACCGGGGAGCTGTTTTTT.

This clonotype was picked up a small number of times. The chain carries TRBV24-1 and TRBJ2-7, with D unresolved. The germline CDR1 and CDR2 sequences are KGHDR and SFDVKD. The CDR3 is 15 amino acids. The V gene lost 4 bases and the J gene lost 2 bases, with 14 bases spanning the gap. The CDR3 DNA reads TGTGCCACCAGTGACCGACTTGCCGATACCTACGAGCAGTACTTC. It yields the protein CATSDRLADTYEQYF.

V is TRBV9 and J is TRBJ2-1; TRBD2 matches at 8 bases. The CDR3 is 16 residues long. CDR1 is SGDLS, CDR2 YYNGEE, per germline. The junction had 3 bases not matched to a gene; V was cut back by 0 bases and J by 1 base. CDR3 sequence: CASSVGPGGSYNEQFF. DNA of the CDR3: TGTGCCAGCAGCGTAGGTCCGGGAGGGTCCTACAATGAGCAGTTCTTC.

The V and J genes are TRBV20-1 and TRBJ2-7; the D is unclear. CDR1 and CDR2 from the germline V gene are DFQATT and SNEGSKA (reference sequence). Trimming removed 0 bases from V and 3 bases from J, with 18 bases in between. The CDR3 is 16 residues long. The CDR3 coding sequence is TGCAGTGCTAGAGACCGGCTTGTGGGTATGGGCTACGAGCAGTACTTC. Protein product: CSARDRLVGMGYEQYF.